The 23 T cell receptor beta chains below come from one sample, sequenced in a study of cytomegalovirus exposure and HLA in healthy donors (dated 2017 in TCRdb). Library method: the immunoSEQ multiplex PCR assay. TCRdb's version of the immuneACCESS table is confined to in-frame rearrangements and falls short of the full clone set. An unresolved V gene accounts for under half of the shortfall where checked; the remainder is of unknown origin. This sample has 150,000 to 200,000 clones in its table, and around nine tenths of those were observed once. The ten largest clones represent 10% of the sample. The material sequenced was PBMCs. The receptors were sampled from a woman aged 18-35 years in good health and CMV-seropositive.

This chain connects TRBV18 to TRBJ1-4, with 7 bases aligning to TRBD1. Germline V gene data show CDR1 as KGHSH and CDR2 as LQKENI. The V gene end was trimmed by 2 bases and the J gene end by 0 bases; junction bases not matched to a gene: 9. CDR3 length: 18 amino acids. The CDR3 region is CASSPTQTGLATNEKLFF. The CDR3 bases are TGTGCCAGCTCACCAACACAGACAGGGCTTGCAACTAATGAAAAACTGTTTTTT.

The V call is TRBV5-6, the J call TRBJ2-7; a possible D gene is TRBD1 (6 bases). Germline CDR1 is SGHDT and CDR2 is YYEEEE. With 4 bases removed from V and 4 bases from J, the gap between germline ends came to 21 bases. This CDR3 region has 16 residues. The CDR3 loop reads CASSPKGTPRSYEQYF. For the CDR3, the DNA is TGTGCCAGCAGCCCCAAAGGGACACCTCGATCTTACGAGCAGTACTTC.

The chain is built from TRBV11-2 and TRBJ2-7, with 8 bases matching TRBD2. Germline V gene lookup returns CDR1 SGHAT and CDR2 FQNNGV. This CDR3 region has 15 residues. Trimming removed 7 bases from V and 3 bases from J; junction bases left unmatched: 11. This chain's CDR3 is CASTLSLAGFYEQYF. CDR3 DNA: TGTGCCAGCACCCTAAGCCTAGCGGGTTTCTACGAGCAGTACTTC.

CDR3 DNA sequence: TGTGCCAGCAGCCGGGGACAGGGGGTCTCCAATGAGCAGTTCTTC. This encodes CASSRGQGVSNEQFF. The chain employs TRBV7-8 and TRBJ2-1; 11 bases are shared with TRBD1. This CDR3 region has 15 residues. Trimming cost V 5 bases and J 6 bases; bases outside gene matches: 6. In germline, CDR1 is SGHVS, CDR2 FQNEAQ.

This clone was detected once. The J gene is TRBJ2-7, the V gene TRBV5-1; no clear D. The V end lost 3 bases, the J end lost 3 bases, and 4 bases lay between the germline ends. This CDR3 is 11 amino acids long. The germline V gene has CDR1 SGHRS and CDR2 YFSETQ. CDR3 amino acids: CASSSNYEQYF. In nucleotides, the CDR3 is TGCGCCAGCAGCTCAAACTACGAGCAGTACTTC. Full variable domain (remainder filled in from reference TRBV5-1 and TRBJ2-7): KAGVTQTPRYLIKTRGQQVTLSCSPISGHRSVSWYQQTPGQGLQFLFEYFSETQRNKGNFPGRFSGRQFSNSRSEMNVSTLELGDSALYLCASSSNYEQYFGPGTRLTVT.

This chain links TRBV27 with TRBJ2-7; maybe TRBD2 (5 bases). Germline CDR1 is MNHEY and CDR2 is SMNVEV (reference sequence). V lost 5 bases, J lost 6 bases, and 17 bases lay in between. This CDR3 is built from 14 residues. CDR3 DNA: TGTGCCAGCAGTCCAGGAGGACGGGTTCGCGAGCAGTACTTC. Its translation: CASSPGGRVREQYF.

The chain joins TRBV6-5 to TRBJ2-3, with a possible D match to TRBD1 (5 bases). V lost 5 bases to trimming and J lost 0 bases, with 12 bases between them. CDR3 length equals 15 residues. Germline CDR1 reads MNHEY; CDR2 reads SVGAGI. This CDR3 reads CASSRQSSSTDTQYF. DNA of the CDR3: TGTGCCAGCAGTCGACAGAGCTCTAGCACAGATACGCAGTATTTT.

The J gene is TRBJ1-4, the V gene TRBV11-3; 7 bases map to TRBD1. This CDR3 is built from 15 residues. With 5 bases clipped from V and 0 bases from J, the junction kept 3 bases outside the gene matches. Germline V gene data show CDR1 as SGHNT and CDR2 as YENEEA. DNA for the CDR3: TGTGCCAGCAGCGACAGGGCCGCAACTAATGAAAAACTGTTTTTT. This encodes CASSDRAATNEKLFF.

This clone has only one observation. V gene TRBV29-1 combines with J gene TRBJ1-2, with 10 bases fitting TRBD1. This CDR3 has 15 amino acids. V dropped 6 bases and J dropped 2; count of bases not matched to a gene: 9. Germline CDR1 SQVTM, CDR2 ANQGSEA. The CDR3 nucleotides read TGCAGCGTACGGGACAGGGGCATTGAGAACTATGGCTACACCTTC. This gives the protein CSVRDRGIENYGYTF.

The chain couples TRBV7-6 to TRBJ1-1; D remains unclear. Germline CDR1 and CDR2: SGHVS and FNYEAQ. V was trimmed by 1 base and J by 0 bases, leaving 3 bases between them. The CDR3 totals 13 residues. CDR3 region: CASSLELNTEAFF. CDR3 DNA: TGTGCCAGCAGCTTAGAGCTGAACACTGAAGCTTTCTTT.

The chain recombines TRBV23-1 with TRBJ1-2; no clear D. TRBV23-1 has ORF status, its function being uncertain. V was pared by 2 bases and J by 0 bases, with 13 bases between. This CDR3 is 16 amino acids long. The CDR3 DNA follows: TGCGCCAGCAGTCAAAGTAGACGGAGAGCTAACTATGGCTACACCTTC. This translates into CASSQSRRRANYGYTF.

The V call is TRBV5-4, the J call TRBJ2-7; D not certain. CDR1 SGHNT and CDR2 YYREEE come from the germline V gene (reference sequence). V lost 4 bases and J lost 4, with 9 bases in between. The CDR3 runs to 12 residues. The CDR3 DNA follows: TGTGCCAGCAGCCACAACCTTTACGAGCAGTACTTC. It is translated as CASSHNLYEQYF.

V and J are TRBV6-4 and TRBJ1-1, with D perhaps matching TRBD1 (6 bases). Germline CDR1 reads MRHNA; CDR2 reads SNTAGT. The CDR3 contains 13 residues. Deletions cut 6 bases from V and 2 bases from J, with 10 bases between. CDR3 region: CASSQGLNTEAFF. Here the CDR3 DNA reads TGTGCCAGCAGCCAGGGGTTAAACACTGAAGCTTTCTTT.

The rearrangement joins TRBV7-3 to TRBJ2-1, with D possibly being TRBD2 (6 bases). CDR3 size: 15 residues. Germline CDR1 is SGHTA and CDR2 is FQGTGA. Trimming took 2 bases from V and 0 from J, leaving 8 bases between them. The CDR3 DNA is TGTGCCAGCAGCTTATCGGGGGACTCCTACAATGAGCAGTTCTTC. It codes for CASSLSGDSYNEQFF.

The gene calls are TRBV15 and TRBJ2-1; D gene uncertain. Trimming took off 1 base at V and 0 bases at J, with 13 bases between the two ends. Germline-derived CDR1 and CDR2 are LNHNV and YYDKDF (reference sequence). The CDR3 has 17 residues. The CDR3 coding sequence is TGTGCCACCAGCAGAGGTTGGAGCGAGAGCTCCTACAATGAGCAGTTCTTC. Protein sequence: CATSRGWSESSYNEQFF.

The CDR3 DNA is TGTGCCAGTTCTTGGAGTAAGGACACCGGGGAGCTGTTTTTT. Translated: CASSWSKDTGELFF. The chain employs TRBV27 and TRBJ2-2, with D hard to call. Germline V gene sequence: CDR1 MNHEY, CDR2 SMNVEV (reference sequence). The CDR3 covers 14 residues. V gave up 9 bases and J gave up 3 bases, with 14 bases separating them.

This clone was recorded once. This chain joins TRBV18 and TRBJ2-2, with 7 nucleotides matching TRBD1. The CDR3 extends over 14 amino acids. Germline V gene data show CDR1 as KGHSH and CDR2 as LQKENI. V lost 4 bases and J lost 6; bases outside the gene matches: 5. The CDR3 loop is CASSQGQYAGELFF. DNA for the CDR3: TGTGCCAGCTCACAGGGACAGTATGCCGGGGAGCTGTTTTTT. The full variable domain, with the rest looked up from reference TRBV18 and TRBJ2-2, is NAGVMQNPRHLVRRRGQEARLRCSPMKGHSHVYWYRQLPEEGLKFMVYLQKENIIDESGMPKERFSAEFPKEGPSILRIQQVVRGDSAAYFCASSQGQYAGELFFGEGSRLTVL.

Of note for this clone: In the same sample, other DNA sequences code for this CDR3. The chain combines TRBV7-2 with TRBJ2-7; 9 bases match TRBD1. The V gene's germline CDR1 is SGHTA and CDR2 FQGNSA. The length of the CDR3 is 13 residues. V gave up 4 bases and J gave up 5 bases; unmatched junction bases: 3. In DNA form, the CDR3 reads TGTGCCAGCAGCTCAAGGACAGGGGACGAGCAGTACTTC. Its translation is CASSSRTGDEQYF.

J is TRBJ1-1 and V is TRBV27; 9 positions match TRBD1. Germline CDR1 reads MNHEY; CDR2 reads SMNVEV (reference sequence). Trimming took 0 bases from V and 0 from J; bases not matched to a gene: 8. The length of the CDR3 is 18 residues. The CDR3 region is CASSLSGVWDRVNTEAFF. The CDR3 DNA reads TGTGCCAGCAGTTTATCGGGGGTGTGGGACAGGGTGAACACTGAAGCTTTCTTT.

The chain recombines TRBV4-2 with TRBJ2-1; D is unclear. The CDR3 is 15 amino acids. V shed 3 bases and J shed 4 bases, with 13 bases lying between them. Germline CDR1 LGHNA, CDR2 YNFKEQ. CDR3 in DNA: TGTGCCAGCAGCCATCTGCGGTTAGAGTACAATGAGCAGTTCTTC. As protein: CASSHLRLEYNEQFF.

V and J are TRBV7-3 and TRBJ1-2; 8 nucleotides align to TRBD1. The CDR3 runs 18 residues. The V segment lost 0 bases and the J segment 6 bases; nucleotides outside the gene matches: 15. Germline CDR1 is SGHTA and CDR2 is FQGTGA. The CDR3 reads CASSLTALAGGEGHGYTF. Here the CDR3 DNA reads TGTGCCAGCAGCTTAACAGCCCTCGCAGGGGGCGAGGGCCATGGCTACACCTTC.

CDR3 sequence: CSAPLEGGQETQYF. The DNA of the CDR3 is TGCAGCGCCCCTTTGGAGGGGGGACAGGAGACCCAGTACTTC. The V and J genes are TRBV29-1 and TRBJ2-5; D perhaps matches TRBD1 (7 bases). CDR1 is SQVTM and CDR2 is ANQGSEA in the germline V gene. CDR3 length: 14 residues. V was trimmed by 7 bases and J by 5 bases, leaving 20 bases between them.

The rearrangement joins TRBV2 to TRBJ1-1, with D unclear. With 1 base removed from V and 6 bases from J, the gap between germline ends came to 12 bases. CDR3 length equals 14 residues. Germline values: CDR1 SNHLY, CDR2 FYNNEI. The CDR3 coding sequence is TGTGCCAGCAGTGAAGGCGGAGCATGGGCTGAAGCTTTCTTT. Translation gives CASSEGGAWAEAFF.